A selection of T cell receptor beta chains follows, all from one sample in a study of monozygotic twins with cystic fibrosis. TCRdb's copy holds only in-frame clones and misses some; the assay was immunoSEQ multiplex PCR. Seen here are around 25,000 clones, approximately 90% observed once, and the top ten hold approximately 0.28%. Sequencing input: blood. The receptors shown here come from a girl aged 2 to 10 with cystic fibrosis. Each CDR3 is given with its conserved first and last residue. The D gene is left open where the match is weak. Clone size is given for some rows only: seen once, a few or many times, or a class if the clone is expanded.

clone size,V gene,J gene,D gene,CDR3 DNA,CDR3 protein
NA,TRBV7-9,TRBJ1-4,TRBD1,TGTGCCAGCAGCTTGGACAGGGGGACTAATGAAAAACTGTTTTTT,CASSLDRGTNEKLFF
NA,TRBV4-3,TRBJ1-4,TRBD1,TGCGCCAGCAGCCAAGAGGGGGTCGGACAGGGAACTCCGACTAATGAAAAACTGTTTTTT,CASSQEGVGQGTPTNEKLFF
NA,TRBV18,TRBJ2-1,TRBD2,TGTGCCAGCTCACCACCGTTGGCTAGCGGGGGGCCCAATGAGCAGTTCTTC,CASSPPLASGGPNEQFF
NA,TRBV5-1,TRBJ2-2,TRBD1,TGCGCCAGCAGCTTGGACAGGGGGGTAAACACCGGGGAGCTGTTTTTT,CASSLDRGVNTGELFF
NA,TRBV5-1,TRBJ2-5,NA,TGCGCCAGCAGCTTGGAATTCCAAGAGACCCAGTACTTC,CASSLEFQETQYF
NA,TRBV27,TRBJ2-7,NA,TGTGCCAGCAGGATTGTGGACTCCTACGAGCAGTACTTC,CASRIVDSYEQYF
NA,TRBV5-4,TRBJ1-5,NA,TGTGCCAGCAGCTTGGAGGGTCGGGGGCTGGATTTT,CASSLEGRGLDF
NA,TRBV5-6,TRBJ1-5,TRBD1,TGTGCCAGCAGCTTGGGACAGGGGTATCATCAGCCCCAGCATTTT,CASSLGQGYHQPQHF
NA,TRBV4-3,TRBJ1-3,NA,TGCGCCAGCAGTCCTGGTTTAGTAGGGAAGGGAAACACCATATATTTT,CASSPGLVGKGNTIYF
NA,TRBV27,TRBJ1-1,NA,TGTGCCAGCAGTTTAGGTCGGGGTTTCGCTGAAGCTTTCTTT,CASSLGRGFAEAFF
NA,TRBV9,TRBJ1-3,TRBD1,TGTGCCAGCAGCCAAGCGGGCAGGGGGATCGCGAGCTCTGGAAACACCATATATTTT,CASSQAGRGIASSGNTIYF
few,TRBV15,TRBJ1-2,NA,TGTGCCACCAGCAGAGTGGGTAACTATGGCTACACCTTC,CATSRVGNYGYTF
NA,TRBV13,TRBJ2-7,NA,TGTGCCAGCAGCTTTGGTCCCTTACGGTACGAGCAGTACTTC,CASSFGPLRYEQYF
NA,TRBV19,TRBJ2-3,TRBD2,TGTGCCAGTAGCGGGGGGAGTGGCACAGATACGCAGTATTTT,CASSGGSGTDTQYF
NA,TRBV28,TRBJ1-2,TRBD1,TGTGCCAGCAGCCTCGGACAGGGTTGGTATGGCTACACCTTC,CASSLGQGWYGYTF
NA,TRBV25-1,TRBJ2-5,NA,TGTGCCAGCAGTGACAGCCTTGGGGAGACCCAGTACTTC,CASSDSLGETQYF
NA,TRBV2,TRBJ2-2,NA,TGTGCCAGCAGGGAGCCTCACACCGGGGAGCTGTTTTTT,CASREPHTGELFF
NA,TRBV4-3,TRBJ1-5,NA,TGCGCCAGCAGCCAAGAACGTGCGGGATTCAATCAGCCCCAGCATTTT,CASSQERAGFNQPQHF
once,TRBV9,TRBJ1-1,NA,TGTGCCAGCAGCGTAGGAGGGCAAAGCACTGAAGCTTTCTTT,CASSVGGQSTEAFF
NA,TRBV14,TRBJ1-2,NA,TGTGCCAGCAGCCCGGCGGGATTCCCCTATGGCTACACCTTC,CASSPAGFPYGYTF
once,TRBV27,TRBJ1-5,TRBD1,TGTGCCAGCAGTCCTTACCCCACACCTGGACAGGGAAATGTTAAGAATAGCAATCAGCCCCAGCATTTT,CASSPYPTPGQGNVKNSNQPQHF
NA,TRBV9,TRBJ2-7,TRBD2,TGTGCCAGCAGCGTAGGGCTAGCGGGGGGGCACGACGAGCAGTACTTC,CASSVGLAGGHDEQYF
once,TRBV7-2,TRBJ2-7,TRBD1,TGTGCCAGCAGCCCAGGGATCGGACAGGGGACATTCGAGCAGTACTTC,CASSPGIGQGTFEQYF
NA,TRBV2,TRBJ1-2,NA,TGTGCCAGCAGTGAAACCCCACAGGGAGTGTACTATGGCTACACCTTC,CASSETPQGVYYGYTF
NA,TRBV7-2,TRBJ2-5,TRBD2,TGTGCCAGCAGCTTAGGTTACCGGGGGGGCAGAGAGACCCAGTACTTC,CASSLGYRGGRETQYF
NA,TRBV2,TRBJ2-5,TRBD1,TGTGCCAGCAGTCGGGACAGGGCCGTCGAGACCCAGTACTTC,CASSRDRAVETQYF
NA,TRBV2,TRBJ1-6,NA,TGTGCCAGCAGTGAAGACAGTACCTCGAATTCACCCCTCCACTTT,CASSEDSTSNSPLHF
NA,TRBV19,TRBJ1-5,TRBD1,TGTGCCAGTAGTATTTTGCAGGGGGCATTTCAGCCCCAGCATTTT,CASSILQGAFQPQHF
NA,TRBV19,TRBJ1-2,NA,TGTGCCAGTAGTATGTCCGGACAGTATGGCTACACCTTC,CASSMSGQYGYTF
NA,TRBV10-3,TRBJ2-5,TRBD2,TGTGCCATCGAGGCCAGTGGGCGGGGGGGCGTAGAGACCCAGTACTTC,CAIEASGRGGVETQYF
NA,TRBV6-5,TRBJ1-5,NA,TGTGCCAGCACAGGGAGCAATCAGCCCCAGCATTTT,CASTGSNQPQHF
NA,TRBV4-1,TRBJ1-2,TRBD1,TGCGCCAGCAGCTTATGGACAGGGGATAATGGCTACACCTTC,CASSLWTGDNGYTF
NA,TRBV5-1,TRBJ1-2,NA,TGCGCCAGCAGCTGGATGGGGGTCCTCTACTATGGCTACACCTTC,CASSWMGVLYYGYTF
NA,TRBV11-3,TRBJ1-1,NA,TGTGCCAGCAGCCTATCACAGGGAGCGAACACTGAAGCTTTCTTT,CASSLSQGANTEAFF
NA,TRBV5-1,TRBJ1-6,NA,TGCGCCAGCAGCTACATCCCATGGGGGATAGGGTCACCCCTCCACTTT,CASSYIPWGIGSPLHF
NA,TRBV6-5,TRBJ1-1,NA,TGTGCCAGCAGTTATGGTATGTCGAACACTGAAGCTTTCTTT,CASSYGMSNTEAFF
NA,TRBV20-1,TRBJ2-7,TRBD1,TGCAGTGGGCAGGGGGCGCACGAGCAGTACTTC,CSGQGAHEQYF
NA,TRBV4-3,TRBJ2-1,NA,TGCGCCAGCAGCCAAGAAGTCCCGCTCGAATTCTACAATGAGCAGTTCTTC,CASSQEVPLEFYNEQFF
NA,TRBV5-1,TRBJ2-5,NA,TGCGCCAGCAGCTTGGTATTGGAGACCCAGTACTTC,CASSLVLETQYF
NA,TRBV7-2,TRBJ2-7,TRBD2,TGTGCCAGCAGCTTATCCCTCGGGGAGGGGAGCTACGAGCAGTACTTC,CASSLSLGEGSYEQYF
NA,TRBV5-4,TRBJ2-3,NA,TGTGCCAGCAGCTTGGATGCGGGGGCGGATACGCAGTATTTT,CASSLDAGADTQYF
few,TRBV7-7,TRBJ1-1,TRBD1,TGTGCCAGCAGCCCGGGGACAGGGAGCGCTGAAGCTTTCTTT,CASSPGTGSAEAFF
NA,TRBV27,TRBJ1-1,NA,TGTGCCAGCAGACCCCCCAGGGGCACTCGGAACACTGAAGCTTTCTTT,CASRPPRGTRNTEAFF
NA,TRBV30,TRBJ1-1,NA,TGTGCCTGGAGTAGGGGGGCTGGCACTGAAGCTTTCTTT,CAWSRGAGTEAFF